Here is one TCR beta chain with its context. Its specificity is not known. In germline, CDR1 is GTSNPN, CDR2 SVGIG (reference sequence). With 2 bases clipped from V and 6 bases from J, the junction kept 8 bases outside the gene matches. CDR3 size: 14 residues. These data originate in a study of beta chain features in type 1 diabetes. Study-level findings and limits: Sampled from patients, naive, central memory and Treg TCRB repertoires appeared more similar than those sampled from healthy donors.

Every bit of the isolated RNA underwent reverse transcription, so sequencing read expressed TCRB transcripts. Using immunoSEQ multiplex PCR, the repertoire was profiled, and TCRdb retains in-frame clones only, with some absent. Of 200,000 to 250,000 clones listed, approximately 70% are singletons. Central memory, naive, regulatory and stem cell-like memory CD4+ cells were sorted by CD45RO/CCR7/CD25/CD127/CD95/CD27. The sequenced material came from naive CD4+ T cells from blood. The J gene is TRBJ1-1, the V gene TRBV30; 8 bases agree with TRBD1. The TCR originated in a man aged 30-40 years in good health. CDR3 coding DNA: TGTGCCTGGAGTTTAGACAGGGGTGGCCCTGAAGCTTTCTTT. It is translated as CAWSLDRGGPEAFF.